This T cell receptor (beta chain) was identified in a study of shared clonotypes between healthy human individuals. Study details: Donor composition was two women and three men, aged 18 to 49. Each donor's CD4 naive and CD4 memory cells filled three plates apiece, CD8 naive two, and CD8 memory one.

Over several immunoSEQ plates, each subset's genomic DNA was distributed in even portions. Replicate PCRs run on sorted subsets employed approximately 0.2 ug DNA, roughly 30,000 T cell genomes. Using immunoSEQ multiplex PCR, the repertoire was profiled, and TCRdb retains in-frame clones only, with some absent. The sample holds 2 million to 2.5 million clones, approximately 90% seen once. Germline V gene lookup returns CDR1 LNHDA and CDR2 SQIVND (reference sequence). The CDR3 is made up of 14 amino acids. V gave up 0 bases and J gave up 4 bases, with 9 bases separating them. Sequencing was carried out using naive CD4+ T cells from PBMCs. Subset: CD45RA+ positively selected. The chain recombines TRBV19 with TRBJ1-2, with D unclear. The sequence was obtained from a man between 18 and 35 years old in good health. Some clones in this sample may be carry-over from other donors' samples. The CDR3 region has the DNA TGTGCCAGTAGTATAGATTCCGGGAGCTATGGCTACACCTTC. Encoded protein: CASSIDSGSYGYTF.